The table lists the clone carrying this T cell receptor (beta chain) with a few counts. Its antigen is currently unknown. This sample was taken from a study of beta chain features in type 1 diabetes. For the study at large: There was similarity between patients and healthy donors in age, gender and cell yields. Examination spanned around 110 million sorted cells from all samples.

Study-level results: TCRB CDR3s from Type 1 diabetes patients were moderately but significantly shorter in all four CD4+ subsets.

All of the isolated RNA was reverse transcribed, so expressed TCRB transcripts were sequenced. The average output of naive, central memory and regulatory T cell samples was several million reads. Using immunoSEQ multiplex PCR, the repertoire was profiled, and TCRdb retains in-frame clones only, with some absent. The data hold 120,000 or so clones, with roughly 17% observed a single time. This CDR3 region has 14 residues. Trimming removed 0 bases from V and 3 bases from J, with 7 bases in between. CDR1 PRHDT and CDR2 FYEKMQ come from the germline V gene (reference sequence). The clonotype was recovered from a man aged 18 to 29 with type 1 diabetes. The rearrangement links TRBV13 to TRBJ2-3; possible D gene TRBD1, 6 bases. The sample taken for sequencing was central memory CD4+ T cells from blood. DNA of the CDR3: TGTGCCAGCAGCTTAGGGCAGGGGACAGATACGCAGTATTTT. It translates to CASSLGQGTDTQYF.